This T cell receptor (beta chain) was retrieved from a study of T cell repertoires in ileal Crohn's disease. Produced via immunoSEQ multiplex PCR; TCRdb's table is partial and in-frame only. In the table there are 4,000 to 4,500 clones, around three quarters of which are singletons. V gave up 0 bases and J gave up 9 bases; unmatched junction bases: 11. The CDR3 covers 15 residues. The germline CDR1 and CDR2 sequences are GTSNPN and SVGIG (reference sequence). Included were adult ileal or ileocolonic Crohn's patients indicated for ileocolonic resection. For this clone: Its antigen is not identified.

Study-level points and caveats: Clonality above 26.8% at surgery always came with endoscopic recurrence. Compared with CD4 T cells, sorted CD8 cells carried more expanded clones.

The sequence was collected from an adult with Crohn's disease. Sequenced material: ileal tissue. This chain uses TRBV30 with TRBJ2-4; 7 bases line up with TRBD2. In DNA form, the CDR3 reads TGTGCCTGGAGTGTACGCGGGGGTACCTTGGGCATTCAGTACTTC. Its translation: CAWSVRGGTLGIQYF.